These T cell receptor beta chains were read from a single sample in a study of blood T cells in healthy people across ages. One entry per CDR3 protein results from TCRdb running MiXCR on the 5' RACE reads. The sample lists more than 650,000 distinct CDR3 sequences, roughly 50% occurring once. The source material was blood. The source is a man older than 75 in good health. CDR3s include the opening cysteine and the closing phenylalanine or tryptophan.

v_call	j_call	cdr3_aa
TRBV29-1	TRBJ2-6	CSVYRVGANVLTF
TRBV5-1	TRBJ2-7	CASSLAGGLARTYEQYF
TRBV7-9	TRBJ1-2	CASSPSLGQGAGYGYTF
TRBV20-1	NA	CSARTLINSYEQYF
TRBV7-8	TRBJ1-2	CASSFTGSLGYTF
TRBV2	TRBJ1-2	CASRETQGRGGYTF
TRBV13	TRBJ2-7	CASSSRTSGSYEQYF
TRBV4-1	TRBJ2-5	CASSQTQGAQETQYF
TRBV20-1	TRBJ2-1	CSARVAGNEQFF
TRBV5-1	TRBJ2-2	CASSPRTVNTGELFF